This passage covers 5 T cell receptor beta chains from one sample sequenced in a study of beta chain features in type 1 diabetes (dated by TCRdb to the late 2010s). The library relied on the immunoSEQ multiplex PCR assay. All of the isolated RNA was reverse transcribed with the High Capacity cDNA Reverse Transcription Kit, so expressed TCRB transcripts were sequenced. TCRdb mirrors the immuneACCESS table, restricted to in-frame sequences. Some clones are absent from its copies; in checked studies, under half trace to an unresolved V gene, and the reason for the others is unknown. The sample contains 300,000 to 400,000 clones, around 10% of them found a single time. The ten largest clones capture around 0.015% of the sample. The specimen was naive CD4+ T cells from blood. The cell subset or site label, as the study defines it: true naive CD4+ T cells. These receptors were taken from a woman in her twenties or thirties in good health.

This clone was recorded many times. This chain's CDR3 is CSVAQDEQYF. In DNA, the CDR3 is TGCAGCGTCGCACAGGACGAGCAGTACTTC. V is TRBV29-1 and J is TRBJ2-7; the D gene is possibly TRBD1 (5 bases). This CDR3 has 10 residues. V lost 6 bases, J lost 5 bases, and 8 bases lay in between. The germline CDR1 and CDR2 sequences are SQVTM and ANQGSEA.

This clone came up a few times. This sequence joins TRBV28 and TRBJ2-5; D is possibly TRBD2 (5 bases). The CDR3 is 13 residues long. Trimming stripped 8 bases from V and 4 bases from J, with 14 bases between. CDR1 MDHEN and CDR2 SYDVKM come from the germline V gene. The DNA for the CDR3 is TGTGCCAGCGGCGGGCTTTCATTAGAGACCCAGTACTTC. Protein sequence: CASGGLSLETQYF.

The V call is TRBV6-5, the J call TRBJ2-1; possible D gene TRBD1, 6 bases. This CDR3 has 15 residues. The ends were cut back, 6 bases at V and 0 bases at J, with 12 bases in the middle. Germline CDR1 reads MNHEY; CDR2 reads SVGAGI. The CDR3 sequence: CASRTTGNSYNEQFF. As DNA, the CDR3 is TGTGCCAGCAGAACTACAGGGAACTCCTACAATGAGCAGTTCTTC.

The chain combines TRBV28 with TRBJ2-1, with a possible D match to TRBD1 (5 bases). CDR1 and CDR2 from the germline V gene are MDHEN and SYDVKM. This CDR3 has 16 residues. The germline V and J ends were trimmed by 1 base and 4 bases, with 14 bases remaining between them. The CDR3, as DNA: TGTGCCAGCAGTTTATTTGGCAGGCCAGGGTACAATGAGCAGTTCTTC. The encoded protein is CASSLFGRPGYNEQFF.

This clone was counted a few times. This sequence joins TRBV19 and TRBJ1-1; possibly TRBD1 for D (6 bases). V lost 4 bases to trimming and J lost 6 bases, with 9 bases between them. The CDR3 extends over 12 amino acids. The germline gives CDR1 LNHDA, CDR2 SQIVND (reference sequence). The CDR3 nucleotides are TGTGCCAGTAGTACCGGGACACCTGAAGCTTTCTTT. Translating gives CASSTGTPEAFF.